This T cell receptor (beta chain) was recovered during a study of cytomegalovirus exposure and HLA in healthy donors. Overall study results and limits: Earlier findings revealed that most TCR beta V segments proved productive either about 90% or about 30% of the time. Common viral pathogens were later found to be apparently linked to several of the most significant clusters. Per a later analysis, HLA-associated TCR beta chains showed more clonal expansion than other, equally common TCR beta chains.

The study ran its PCR with 60 Vbeta and 13 Jbeta primers. Profiling relied on immunoSEQ multiplex PCR, and the TCRdb table lists in-frame clones only, not all of them. The data hold under 150,000 clones, with about 10% observed a single time. This clone occurred a few times. Its specificity is not known. Other nucleotide sequences in the sample specify the same CDR3. The sample consisted of PBMCs. The clonotype was recovered from a man between 25 and 39 years old in good health and CMV-seronegative.

DNA of the CDR3: TGTGCCAGCAGCGTAGAAGCTAGCGGGTACAATGAGCAGTTCTTC. Amino acids: CASSVEASGYNEQFF. The J gene is TRBJ2-1, the V gene TRBV9; 8 positions match TRBD2. Germline V lookup: CDR1 SGDLS, CDR2 YYNGEE. This CDR3 is built from 15 residues. The ends lost 0 bases at V and 4 bases at J; junction bases unmatched: 3.